These 19 T cell receptor beta chains came from one sample sequenced in a study of somatic mutations in cytotoxic T cells in rheumatoid arthritis. The protocol was immunoSEQ multiplex PCR, while the TCRdb copy is restricted to in-frame clones and leaves out a portion. The profile shows 11,000 or so clones, under 75% of them singletons. The specimen sequenced was CD8+ T cells sorted from blood. Receptor source: a woman aged 40 to 50 in good health.

This clone was counted a single time. The gene calls are TRBV5-4 and TRBJ2-2, with D maybe TRBD2 (6 bases). CDR1 and CDR2 (germline): SGHNT, YYREEE (reference sequence). V gave up 4 bases and J gave up 4 bases, with 17 bases separating them. The CDR3 sequence is 16 residues long. CDR3 sequence: CASSTETSLGTGELFF. DNA of the CDR3: TGTGCCAGCAGCACTGAGACTAGTTTAGGCACCGGGGAGCTGTTTTTT. The full variable domain, in which reference TRBV5-4 and TRBJ2-2 provide the parts outside the CDR3, is ETGVTQSPTHLIKTRGQQVTLRCSSQSGHNTVSWYQQALGQGPQFIFQYYREEENGRGNFPPRFSGLQFPNYSSELNVNALELDDSALYLCASSTETSLGTGELFFGEGSRLTVL.

To note about this clone: One end of the junction fails to match germline, which may point to a read error. The rearrangement joins TRBV6-6 to TRBJ1-2; no clear D gene. This CDR3 region has 13 residues. CDR1 is MNHNY and CDR2 is SVGAGI in the germline V gene (reference sequence). CDR3 bases: TGTGCCACCAATAAACCGGGAGACCAATTTCAACTCTTC. It codes for CATNKPGDQFQLF.

A single count supports this clone. The CDR3 spells CASSWKARQGASSDEQFF. The CDR3 DNA reads as TGTGCCAGCAGCTGGAAGGCCAGACAGGGGGCAAGTAGCGATGAGCAGTTCTTC. The genes are TRBV7-6 and TRBJ2-1; 10 nucleotides line up with TRBD1. Germline V gives CDR1 SGHVS, CDR2 FNYEAQ. The ends lost 4 bases at V and 8 bases at J; junction bases unmatched: 17. The CDR3 is 18 residues long.

In this sample, this clone turned up a few times. This chain connects TRBV28 to TRBJ2-2; D gene ambiguous. CDR1 MDHEN and CDR2 SYDVKM come from the germline V gene. The length of the CDR3 is 12 residues. V was clipped by 3 bases and J by 2 bases, with 1 base between them. Written as DNA, the CDR3 is TGTGCCAGCAGTTTTAACACCGGGGAGCTGTTTTTT. Amino acid sequence: CASSFNTGELFF.

The chain couples TRBV11-2 to TRBJ2-1; tentatively, D is TRBD1 or TRBD2 (6 bases each). The CDR3 extends over 16 amino acids. Between the trimmed V and J ends, which lost 4 bases and 12 bases, there was a span of 25 bases. Germline CDR1 reads SGHAT; CDR2 reads FQNNGV. As DNA, the CDR3 is TGTGCCAGCAGCTCCGGGGGCAGGTTAGCCCTCCTGGCGCAGTTCTTC. Translating it yields CASSSGGRLALLAQFF.

CDR3 amino acids: CASGLVLGGTGATYEQYF. CDR3 DNA sequence: TGTGCTAGTGGTTTGGTACTTGGGGGGACAGGGGCAACCTACGAGCAGTACTTC. The V gene is TRBV12-5, the J gene TRBJ2-7; TRBD1 aligns across 10 bases. The length of the CDR3 is 18 residues. V lost 0 bases to trimming and J lost 2 bases; unmatched junction nucleotides: 10. Germline CDR1 reads LGHNT; CDR2 reads FRNRAP. Looking up the rest from reference TRBV12-5 and TRBJ2-7 gives the full variable domain: DARVTQTPRHKVTEMGQEVTMRCQPILGHNTVFWYRQTMMQGLELLAYFRNRAPLDDSGMPKDRFSAEMPDATLATLKIQPSEPRDSAVYFCASGLVLGGTGATYEQYFGPGTRLTVT.

This rearrangement joins TRBV7-6 to TRBJ2-2; D call uncertain. The germline V gene has CDR1 SGHVS and CDR2 FNYEAQ. This CDR3 has 13 residues. Trimming removed 2 bases from V and 3 bases from J, with 4 bases in between. Written as DNA, the CDR3 is TGTGCCAGCAGCTTACGGCACACCGGGGAGCTGTTTTTT. Translated, it gives CASSLRHTGELFF.

The rearrangement uses TRBV7-9 and TRBJ1-4, with D perhaps matching TRBD1 (6 bases). Germline loops: CDR1 SEHNR, CDR2 FQNEAQ (reference sequence). V was shortened by 1 base and J by 5 bases, with 11 bases between the two germline ends. The CDR3 runs to 15 residues. The chain's CDR3 is CASSLGGQGNEKLFF. The CDR3 coding sequence is TGTGCCAGCAGCTTAGGTGGGCAGGGGAATGAAAAACTGTTTTTT.

The rearrangement links TRBV10-2 to TRBJ2-7; 8 bases line up with TRBD1. This CDR3 spans 14 amino acids. Germline assignment: CDR1 WSHSY and CDR2 SAAADI. V lost 10 bases, J lost 2 bases, and 10 bases stayed unmatched. The CDR3 DNA sequence: TGCGCCATCTCGGACAGGGCTATACCCTACGAGCAGTACGTC. This translates into CAISDRAIPYEQYV.

This clone was recorded once. This chain joins TRBV28 and TRBJ2-7, with 10 nucleotides matching TRBD2. Germline CDR1 is MDHEN and CDR2 is SYDVKM. This CDR3 comprises 16 residues. Trimming took 5 bases from V and 2 from J; bases not matched to a gene: 9. CDR3 coding DNA: TGTGCCAGCAGTGGAAAACTAGCGGGGCCACCCTACGAGCAGTACGTC. It encodes CASSGKLAGPPYEQYV.

The chain employs TRBV6-6 and TRBJ2-1, with no clear D. The length of the CDR3 is 15 residues. The V and J ends lost 0 bases and 7 bases respectively, with 13 bases between them. The germline V gene encodes CDR1 MNHNY and CDR2 SVGAGI (reference sequence). The CDR3 loop reads CASSYSRLSTNEQFF. The CDR3 DNA reads TGTGCCAGCAGTTACTCGAGGCTATCAACGAATGAGCAGTTCTTC.

The table lists this clone with a few counts. J is TRBJ2-7 and V is TRBV2, with no clear D. Germline CDR1 SNHLY, CDR2 FYNNEI. Trimming took 4 bases from V and 2 from J, leaving 9 bases between them. This CDR3 has 13 amino acids. The DNA of the CDR3 is TGTGCCAGCAGTGGACGGCCGACCTACGAGCAGTACGTC. Translating gives CASSGRPTYEQYV.

The CDR3 DNA reads as TGTGCCAGCAGCTTAGACGCTACCGGGACACGTTATGGCTACACCTTC. Translation: CASSLDATGTRYGYTF. The chain recombines TRBV7-8 with TRBJ1-2; a possible D gene is TRBD1 (6 bases). Trimming left V 1 base short and J 5 bases short, with 17 bases between. There are 16 residues in the CDR3. Per the germline V gene, CDR1 is SGHVS and CDR2 is FQNEAQ.

V and J are TRBV2 and TRBJ2-1, with TRBD2 matching 10 bases. Germline trimming cut 6 bases from V and 1 base from J; bases unmatched to any gene: 6. This CDR3 comprises 16 residues. From germline, CDR1 is SNHLY and CDR2 FYNNEI. The DNA for the CDR3 is TGTGCCAGCAGGGCTAGCGGGGGCCCTTCCTACAATGAGCAGTTCTTC. Translation: CASRASGGPSYNEQFF.

The chain couples TRBV6-1 to TRBJ1-4; D remains ambiguous. Trimming pared 8 bases from V and 8 bases from J, leaving 12 bases between. Germline V lookup: CDR1 MNHNS, CDR2 SASEGT. The CDR3 consists of 12 residues. The CDR3 here is CASESGGEKLFF. As DNA, the CDR3 is TGTGCCAGCGAATCAGGTGGGGAAAAACTGTTTTTT.

This clone was seen a few times. The chain uses TRBV5-5 and TRBJ1-1, with D maybe TRBD1 (5 bases). Germline CDR1 SGHKS, CDR2 YYEKEE (reference sequence). With 4 bases removed from V and 3 bases from J, the gap between germline ends came to 16 bases. This CDR3 is 15 amino acids long. In DNA form, the CDR3 reads TGTGCCAGCAGCCCCTGGACCCTAGGGGACACTGAAGCTTTCTTT. As protein: CASSPWTLGDTEAFF.

The V call is TRBV5-6, the J call TRBJ1-2; the D gene is possibly TRBD1 (6 bases). V was shortened by 1 base and J by 0 bases, with 7 bases between the two germline ends. There are 14 residues in the CDR3. CDR1 is SGHDT and CDR2 is YYEEEE in the germline V gene. The CDR3 loop reads CASSLTGTNYGYTF. The CDR3 DNA sequence: TGTGCCAGCAGCTTGACAGGGACTAACTATGGCTACACCTTC.

The V call is TRBV7-9, the J call TRBJ2-1; D remains unclear. The CDR3 length is 16 residues. Trimming removed 4 bases at V and 4 bases at J, with 17 bases between. Germline lookup yields CDR1 SEHNR and CDR2 FQNEAQ (reference sequence). CDR3 in amino acids: CASSSAPPTPYNEQFF. The CDR3 nucleotides read TGTGCCAGCAGCTCAGCACCCCCGACACCATACAATGAGCAGTTCTTC.

The rearrangement uses TRBV5-6 and TRBJ2-7; the D gene is possibly TRBD2 (5 bases). CDR1 SGHDT and CDR2 YYEEEE come from the germline V gene. Deletions cut 2 bases from V and 5 bases from J, with 11 bases between. The CDR3 is made up of 13 amino acids. This chain's CDR3 is CASSFVRGNEQYV. CDR3 coding DNA: TGTGCCAGCAGCTTTGTGCGAGGGAACGAGCAGTACGTC.